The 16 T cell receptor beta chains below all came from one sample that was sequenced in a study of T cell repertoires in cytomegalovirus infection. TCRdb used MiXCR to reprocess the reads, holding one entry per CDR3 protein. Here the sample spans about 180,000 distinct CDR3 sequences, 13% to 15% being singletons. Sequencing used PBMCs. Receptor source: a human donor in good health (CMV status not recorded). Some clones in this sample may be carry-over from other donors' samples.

The CDR3 nucleotides are TGCAGTGCCAGACGGGGGGCGGACAGGGCAATCACCTACGAGCAGTACTTC. It encodes CSARRGADRAITYEQYF. The chain carries TRBV20-1 and TRBJ2-7; maybe TRBD1 (8 bases). CDR3 length: 17 amino acids. Germline V gene lookup returns CDR1 DFQATT and CDR2 SNEGSKA (reference sequence). V lost 6 bases and J lost 2, with 26 bases in between.

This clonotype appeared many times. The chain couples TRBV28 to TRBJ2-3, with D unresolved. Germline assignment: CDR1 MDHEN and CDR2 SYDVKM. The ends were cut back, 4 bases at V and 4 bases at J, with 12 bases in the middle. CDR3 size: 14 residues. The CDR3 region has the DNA TGTGCCAGCAGTTATCCGTGGTCGGCAGATACGCAGTATTTT. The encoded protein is CASSYPWSADTQYF.

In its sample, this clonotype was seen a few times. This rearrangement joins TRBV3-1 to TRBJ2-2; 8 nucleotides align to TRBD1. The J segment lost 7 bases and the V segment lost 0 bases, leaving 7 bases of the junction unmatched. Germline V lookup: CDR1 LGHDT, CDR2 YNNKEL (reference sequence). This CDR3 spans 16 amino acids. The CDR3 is CASSQEPGGRGGELFF. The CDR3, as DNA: TGTGCCAGCAGCCAAGAACCAGGGGGCAGAGGCGGGGAGCTGTTTTTT.

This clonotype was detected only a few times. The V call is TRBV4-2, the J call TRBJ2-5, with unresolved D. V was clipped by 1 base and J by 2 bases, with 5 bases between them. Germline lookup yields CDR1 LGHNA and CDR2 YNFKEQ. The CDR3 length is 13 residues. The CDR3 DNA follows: TGTGCCAGCAGCCAAGGGATACAAGAGACCCAGTACTTC. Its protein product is CASSQGIQETQYF.

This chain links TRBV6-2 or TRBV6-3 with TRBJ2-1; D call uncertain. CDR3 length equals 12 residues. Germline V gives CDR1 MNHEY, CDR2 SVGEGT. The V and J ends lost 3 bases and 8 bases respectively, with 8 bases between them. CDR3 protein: CASSYGLDEQFF. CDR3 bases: TGTGCCAGCAGTTATGGGTTGGATGAGCAGTTCTTC.

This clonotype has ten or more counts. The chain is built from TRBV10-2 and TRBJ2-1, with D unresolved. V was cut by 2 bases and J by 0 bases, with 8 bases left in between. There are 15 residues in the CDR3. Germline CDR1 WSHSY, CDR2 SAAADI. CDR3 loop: CASSEGVSSYNEQFF. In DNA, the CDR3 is TGCGCCAGCAGTGAGGGGGTGAGCTCCTACAATGAGCAGTTCTTC.

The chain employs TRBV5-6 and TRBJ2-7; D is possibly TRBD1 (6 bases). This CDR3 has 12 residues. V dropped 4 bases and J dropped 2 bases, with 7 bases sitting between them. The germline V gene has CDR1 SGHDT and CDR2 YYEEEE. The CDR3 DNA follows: TGTGCCAGCAGCCGGGACACCTACGAGCAGTACTTC. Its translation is CASSRDTYEQYF.

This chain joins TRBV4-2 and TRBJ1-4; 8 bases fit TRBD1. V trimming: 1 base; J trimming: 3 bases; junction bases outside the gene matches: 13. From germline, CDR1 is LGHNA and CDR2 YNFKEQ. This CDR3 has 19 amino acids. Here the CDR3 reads CASSQGIRTGQGSNEKLFF. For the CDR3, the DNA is TGTGCCAGCAGCCAAGGGATAAGGACCGGACAGGGCTCTAATGAAAAACTGTTTTTT.

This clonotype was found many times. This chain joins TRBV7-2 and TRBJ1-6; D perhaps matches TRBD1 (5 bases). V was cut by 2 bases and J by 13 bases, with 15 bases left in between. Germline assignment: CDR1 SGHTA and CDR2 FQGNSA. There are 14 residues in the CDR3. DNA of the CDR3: TGTGCCAGCAGCTTAAAAGGGGAGAAGTGGCCCCTCCACTTT. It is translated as CASSLKGEKWPLHF.

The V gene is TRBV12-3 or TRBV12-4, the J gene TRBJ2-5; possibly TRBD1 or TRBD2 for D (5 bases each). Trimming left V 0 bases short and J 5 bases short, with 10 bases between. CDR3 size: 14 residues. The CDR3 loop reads CASSLAGTSETQYF. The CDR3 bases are TGTGCCAGCAGTTTAGCGGGGACGTCGGAGACCCAGTACTTC.

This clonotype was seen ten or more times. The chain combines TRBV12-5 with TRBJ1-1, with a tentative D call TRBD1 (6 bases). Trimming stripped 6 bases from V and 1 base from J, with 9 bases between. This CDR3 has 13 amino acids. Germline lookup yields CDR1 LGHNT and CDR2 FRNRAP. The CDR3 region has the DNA TGTGCTAGTGGCACAGGGAAGAACACTGAAGCTTTCTTT. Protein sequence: CASGTGKNTEAFF.

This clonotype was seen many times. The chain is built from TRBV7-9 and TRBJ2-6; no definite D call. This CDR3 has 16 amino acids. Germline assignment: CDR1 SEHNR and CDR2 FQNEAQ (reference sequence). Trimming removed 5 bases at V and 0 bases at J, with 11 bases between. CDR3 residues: CASSHHSISGANVLTF. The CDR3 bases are TGTGCCAGCAGCCATCACTCCATCTCTGGGGCCAACGTCCTGACTTTC.

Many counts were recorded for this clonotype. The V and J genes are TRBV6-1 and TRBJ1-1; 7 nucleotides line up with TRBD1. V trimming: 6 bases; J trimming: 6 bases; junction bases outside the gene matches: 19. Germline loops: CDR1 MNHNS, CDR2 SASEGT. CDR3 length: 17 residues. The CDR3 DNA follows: TGTGCCAGCAGAGAGAGGTTGACAGGGATCAGCGGGGCTGAAGCTTTCTTT. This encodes CASRERLTGISGAEAFF.

The CDR3 bases are TGTGCCAGTAGCCGTCGACTAGGGGCCTACAATGAGCAGTTCTTC. Translating it yields CASSRRLGAYNEQFF. The chain carries TRBV19 and TRBJ2-1; D may be TRBD2 (6 bases). This CDR3 has 15 amino acids. V lost 6 bases to trimming and J lost 2 bases, with 14 bases between them. Germline CDR1 and CDR2: LNHDA and SQIVND (reference sequence).

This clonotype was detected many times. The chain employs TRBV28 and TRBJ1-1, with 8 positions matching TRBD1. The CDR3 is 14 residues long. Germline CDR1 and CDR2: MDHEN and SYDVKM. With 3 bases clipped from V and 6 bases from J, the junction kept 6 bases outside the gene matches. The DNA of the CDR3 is TGTGCCAGCAGTTTGGCCCAGGGGGCCGCTGAAGCTTTCTTT. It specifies CASSLAQGAAEAFF.

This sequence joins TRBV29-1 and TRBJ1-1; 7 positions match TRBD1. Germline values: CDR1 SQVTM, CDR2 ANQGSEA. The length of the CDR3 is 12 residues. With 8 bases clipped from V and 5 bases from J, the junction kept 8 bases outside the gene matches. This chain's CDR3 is CSTQGVITEAFF. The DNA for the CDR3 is TGCAGCACTCAGGGGGTTATAACTGAAGCTTTCTTT.